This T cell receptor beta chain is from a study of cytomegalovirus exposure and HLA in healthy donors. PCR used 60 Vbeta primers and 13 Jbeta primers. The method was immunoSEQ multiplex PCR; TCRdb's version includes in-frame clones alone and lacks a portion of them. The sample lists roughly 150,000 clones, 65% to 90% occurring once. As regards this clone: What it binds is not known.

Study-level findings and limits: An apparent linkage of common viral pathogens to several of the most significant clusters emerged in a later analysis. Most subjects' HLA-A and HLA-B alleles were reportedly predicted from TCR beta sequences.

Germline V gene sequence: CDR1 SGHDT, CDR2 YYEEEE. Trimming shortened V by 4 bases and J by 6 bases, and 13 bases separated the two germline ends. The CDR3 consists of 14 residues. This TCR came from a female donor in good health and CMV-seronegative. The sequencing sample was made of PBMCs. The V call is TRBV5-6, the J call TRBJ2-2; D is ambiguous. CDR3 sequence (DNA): TGTGCCAGCAGCCGCAGATTGTTGCCCGGGGAGCTGTTTTTT. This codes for CASSRRLLPGELFF.